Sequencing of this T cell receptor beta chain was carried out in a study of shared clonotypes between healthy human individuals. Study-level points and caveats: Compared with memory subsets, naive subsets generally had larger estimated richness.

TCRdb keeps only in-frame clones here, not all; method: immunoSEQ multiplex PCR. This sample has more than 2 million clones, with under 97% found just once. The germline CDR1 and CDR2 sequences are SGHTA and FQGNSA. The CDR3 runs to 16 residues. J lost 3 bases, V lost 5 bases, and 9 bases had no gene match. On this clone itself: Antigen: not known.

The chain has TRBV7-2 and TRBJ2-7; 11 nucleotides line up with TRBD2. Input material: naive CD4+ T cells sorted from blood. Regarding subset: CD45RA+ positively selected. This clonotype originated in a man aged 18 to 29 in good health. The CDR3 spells CASSIKSGTSGYEQYF. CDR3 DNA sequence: TGTGCCAGCAGCATTAAATCTGGGACTAGCGGCTACGAGCAGTACTTC.